Detailed here is one TCR beta chain. Per the original methods: The authors estimated nucleated cell counts from reference gene primer amplification. TCRdb's table, derived via immunoSEQ multiplex PCR, lists solely in-frame clones and lacks some. Clone size and the V and J calls come from that table; the DNA yielded D and trimming. This table holds about 120,000 clones, approximately 80% found once. The data were taken from a study of blood T cell repertoires in COVID-19. Study-level information: Sites in the United States, Italy and Spain provided acute and convalescent COVID-19 samples. PBMCs, B-cell-depleted T cells, or T cells were the source of the cDNA or gDNA that made up the material.

This CDR3 has 14 residues. The sequence was collected from an older woman with acute or convalescent COVID-19. The V gene is TRBV21-1, the J gene TRBJ2-7; the DNA was not used to check the table's D call, TRBD2. TRBV21-1 has pseudogene status. What was sequenced was peripheral blood. Written as DNA, the CDR3 is TGTGCCAGCTGGGGGGAAAAAAGCTCCTACGAGCAGTACTTC. It codes for CASWGEKSSYEQYF.